This is a list of T cell receptor beta chains from one sample in a study of sequential checkpoint blockade in melanoma. Generated by immunoSEQ multiplex PCR, the TCRdb table keeps only in-frame clones and is missing some. The data contain about 37,000 clones, more than 25% of them singletons. Sequences were derived from tumor tissue (inferred from file names), sampled from a patient given nivolumab and ipilimumab in sequence. These receptors all come from a human donor with melanoma. Both conserved end residues are part of each CDR3. Fields, in order: J gene, D gene, clone size, V gene, CDR3 DNA, CDR3 protein. A D gene is named only where the DNA matches it firmly. Part of the rows lack a size; the others show once, few, many or a class for expanded clones.

TRBJ1-5,-,-,TRBV6-8,TGTGCCAGCAGTTTTAGCTGGGATCAGCCCCAGCATTTT,CASSFSWDQPQHF
TRBJ2-5,-,few,TRBV9,TGTGCCAGCAGCCCCCGTGGGCAGGGGAAAGAGACCCAGTACTTC,CASSPRGQGKETQYF
TRBJ2-7,-,-,TRBV23-1,TGCGCCAGCAGTCAAGAAAAACAGGGAGGAAGTTGCTACGAGCAGTACTTC,CASSQEKQGGSCYEQYF
TRBJ2-4,-,-,TRBV11-3,TGTGCCAGCAGCTTGTCATTGGGGGACGGCATTCAGTACTTC,CASSLSLGDGIQYF
TRBJ2-5,-,few,TRBV30,TGTGCCTGGAGTGTAGGGCTAGATTTACTCCAAGAGACCCAGTACTTC,CAWSVGLDLLQETQYF
TRBJ2-2,TRBD1,-,TRBV19,TGTGCCAGTATCCGCCAGGGACAGGGGGCCGGGGAGCTGTTTTTT,CASIRQGQGAGELFF
TRBJ1-1,TRBD1,-,TRBV11-3,TGTGCCAGCAGCTCAGGGGGGAAGGGTAGTGGGGCTTTCTTT,CASSSGGKGSGAFF
TRBJ2-3,TRBD2,few,TRBV11-3,TGTGCCAGCGGCCCCCCTAGCGGGAGTGGAGGTACGCAGTATTTT,CASGPPSGSGGTQYF
TRBJ2-2,TRBD2,-,TRBV7-1,TGTGCCAGCAGCCCGGGGGGTTCGAACACCGGGGAGCTGTTTTTT,CASSPGGSNTGELFF
TRBJ1-2,TRBD1,-,TRBV18,TGTGCCAGCTCACCTTATTCTACCGGGACAGGTCCCTATGGCTACACCTTC,CASSPYSTGTGPYGYTF
TRBJ2-1,-,few,TRBV11-3,TGTGCCAGCAGCCAATCAAGGGGACCCCCACTCGATGAGCAGTTCTTC,CASSQSRGPPLDEQFF
TRBJ1-4,-,few,TRBV6-8,TGTGCCAGCACCCAAACCGGAGCTTTTGACGAAAAACTGTTTTTT,CASTQTGAFDEKLFF
TRBJ2-2,-,-,TRBV18,TGTGCCAGCTCACCGATCGGGTCCCTTAACACCGGGGAGCTGTTTTTT,CASSPIGSLNTGELFF
TRBJ1-5,-,-,TRBV18,TGTGCCAGCTCCCCGAGGGGTCCCACGGGTATGGGCAATCAGCCCCAGCATTTT,CASSPRGPTGMGNQPQHF
TRBJ2-7,TRBD1,many,TRBV4-1,TGCGCCAGCAGCTCACGGACAGGGTCCTACGAGCAGTACTTC,CASSSRTGSYEQYF
TRBJ2-7,-,-,TRBV18,TGTGCCAGCTCAGCGACGATCTACGAGCAGTACTTC,CASSATIYEQYF
TRBJ1-5,-,-,TRBV6-8,TGTGCCAGCAGTTACTCGATGGGGAATCAGCCCCAGCATTTT,CASSYSMGNQPQHF
TRBJ1-1,-,few,TRBV9,TGTGCCAGCAGCCTCAACCCCTCAGATCCCAGGCAGATGAACACTGAAGCTTTCTTT,CASSLNPSDPRQMNTEAFF
TRBJ2-6,-,-,TRBV18,TGTGCCAGCTCACCACCGGGGACCAACTCTGGGGCCAACGTCCTGACTTTC,CASSPPGTNSGANVLTF
TRBJ2-3,TRBD2,many,TRBV11-3,TGTGCCAGCAGCTCTTCGGGGGGGCCTGAGGATACGCAGTATTTT,CASSSSGGPEDTQYF
TRBJ1-5,-,many,TRBV11-3,TGTGCCAGCAGTGAGGACAGAGTCAATCAGCCCCAGCATTTT,CASSEDRVNQPQHF
TRBJ2-7,-,-,TRBV28,TGTGCCAGCAGTTCAGGAGGGGATATCTCCTACGAGCAGTACTTC,CASSSGGDISYEQYF
TRBJ1-1,-,few,TRBV9,TGTGCCAGCAGTGTAGAGGAAAACGGAATGAACACTGAAGCTTTCTTT,CASSVEENGMNTEAFF
TRBJ2-5,TRBD2,many,TRBV11-3,TGTGCCAGCAGCTTGCTAGCGGGGTACCAAGAGACCCAGTACTTC,CASSLLAGYQETQYF
TRBJ2-3,-,few,TRBV19,TGTGCCAGTAGTATTCTAGATACGCAGTATTTT,CASSILDTQYF
TRBJ2-5,TRBD1,few,TRBV27,TGTGCCAGCAGTCGAGAGACAGGGATGGAGACCCAGTACTTC,CASSRETGMETQYF
TRBJ2-3,-,-,TRBV11-3,TGTGCCAGCAGCTACCAGGGAGGAGCAGATACGCAGTATTTT,CASSYQGGADTQYF
TRBJ2-7,-,-,TRBV6-4,TGTGCCAGCGGGTTCTCCTACGAGCAGTACTTC,CASGFSYEQYF
TRBJ1-4,-,-,TRBV9,TGTGCCAGCAGCCCCGGGGCGGCTAATGAAAAACTGTTTTTT,CASSPGAANEKLFF
TRBJ2-1,-,-,TRBV1,TGCACCAGCAGCCAAGAAGGGTCTAGCGGGCAAAATCACACCTACAATGAGCAGTTCTTC,CTSSQEGSSGQNHTYNEQFF
TRBJ2-7,-,few,TRBV10-3,TGTGCCATCAGTGAGTCGATAGACCGATCCTACGAGCAGTACTTC,CAISESIDRSYEQYF
TRBJ1-2,-,-,TRBV6-8,TGTGCCAGCTCGAAATTGAGCCGGGATGGCTACACCTTC,CASSKLSRDGYTF
TRBJ2-5,TRBD2,few,TRBV12-5,TGTGCCAGACTAGCGGGAGTGGAGACCCAGTACTTC,CARLAGVETQYF
TRBJ1-3,-,-,TRBV19,TGTGCCAGTAGTATCGGGACACCCCGGGATGGAAACACCATATATTTT,CASSIGTPRDGNTIYF
TRBJ2-1,TRBD1,few,TRBV14,TGTGCCAGCGGAAGGCAGGGGGCAAATGAGCAGTTCTTC,CASGRQGANEQFF
TRBJ1-6,-,few,TRBV11-3,TGTGCCAGCAGCTCCCCCCTCGGCGGGGGCCAGGGAGGTAGTCGGTCACCCCTCCACTTT,CASSSPLGGGQGGSRSPLHF
TRBJ2-7,-,-,TRBV1,TGCGCCAGCAGCCAACAACACAGCGATGGAAACTCCTACGAACAGTACTTC,CASSQQHSDGNSYEQYF